This T cell receptor (beta chain) comes out of a study of cytomegalovirus exposure and HLA in healthy donors. Turning to the study itself: Assignment to the Caucasian-associated ancestry cluster applied to approximately 80% of the approximately 360 genotyped donors.

The ends lost 10 bases at V and 7 bases at J; junction bases unmatched: 7. Germline V gives CDR1 SGHAT, CDR2 FQNNGV. CDR3 length: 12 residues. Findings and limits, study-wide: Approximately 160 TCR beta chains were listed as cytomegalovirus-associated. Accurate HLA-A and HLA-B prediction from TCR beta sequences was reported for most subjects.

The primer mix had 60 Vbeta and 13 Jbeta primers. Method: immunoSEQ multiplex PCR; TCRdb's copy keeps in-frame clones and lacks some. The sample carries about 200,000 clones, just under 70% recorded once. About this clone itself: What it binds is unknown.

The clonotype was recovered from a middle-aged man in good health and CMV-seropositive. Sequencing used PBMCs. This chain connects TRBV11-2 to TRBJ2-1, with TRBD2 identical over 7 bases. The CDR3 nucleotides read TGTGCCACCGAGCTGCGGGGGAATGAGCAGTTCTTC. Translating it yields CATELRGNEQFF.